Following are 4 T cell receptor beta chains from one sample sequenced in a study of blood T cell repertoires in COVID-19. The method was immunoSEQ multiplex PCR; TCRdb's version includes in-frame clones alone and lacks a portion of them. Seen here are 150,000 to 200,000 clones, about four fifths observed once, and the top ten hold roughly 2%. Sequencing was performed on peripheral blood. The receptors come from a woman of 80 years or more with acute or convalescent COVID-19.

The chain joins TRBV7-9 to TRBJ1-1, with 8 bases fitting TRBD1. This CDR3 has 15 residues. Germline trimming cut 1 base from V and 6 bases from J; bases unmatched to any gene: 7. Germline CDR1 and CDR2: SEHNR and FQNEAQ (reference sequence). The CDR3 DNA follows: TGTGCCAGCAGCTTAGTGACAGGGGAAGGTCCTGAAGCTTTCTTT. It yields the protein CASSLVTGEGPEAFF.

CDR3 protein: CASSKGSGDRYNEQFF. CDR3 nucleotide sequence: TGTGCCAGCAGCAAAGGGAGCGGGGATAGGTACAATGAGCAGTTCTTC. V gene TRBV25-1 combines with J gene TRBJ2-1, with 7 positions matching TRBD2. Looked up from germline, CDR1 is MGHDK and CDR2 is SYGVNS. The V segment lost 6 bases and the J segment 4 bases; nucleotides outside the gene matches: 12. The CDR3 has 16 residues.

This chain links TRBV10-3 with TRBJ1-3, with TRBD1 identical over 8 bases. V was clipped by 4 bases and J by 8 bases; unmatched bases: 7. The CDR3 has 14 amino acids. Per the germline V gene, CDR1 is ENHRY and CDR2 is SYGVKD. DNA for the CDR3: TGTGCCATCAGTGGAGACAGGGGTGGGGACACCATATATTTT. Translated, it gives CAISGDRGGDTIYF.

CDR3 residues: CATGHSSYEKLFF. For the CDR3, the DNA is TGTGCCACCGGACACTCAAGCTATGAAAAACTGTTTTTT. This chain links TRBV12-3 or TRBV12-4 with TRBJ1-4; a weak D match, TRBD1 (5 bases). V lost 10 bases and J lost 6, with 15 bases in between. The CDR3 runs 13 residues.